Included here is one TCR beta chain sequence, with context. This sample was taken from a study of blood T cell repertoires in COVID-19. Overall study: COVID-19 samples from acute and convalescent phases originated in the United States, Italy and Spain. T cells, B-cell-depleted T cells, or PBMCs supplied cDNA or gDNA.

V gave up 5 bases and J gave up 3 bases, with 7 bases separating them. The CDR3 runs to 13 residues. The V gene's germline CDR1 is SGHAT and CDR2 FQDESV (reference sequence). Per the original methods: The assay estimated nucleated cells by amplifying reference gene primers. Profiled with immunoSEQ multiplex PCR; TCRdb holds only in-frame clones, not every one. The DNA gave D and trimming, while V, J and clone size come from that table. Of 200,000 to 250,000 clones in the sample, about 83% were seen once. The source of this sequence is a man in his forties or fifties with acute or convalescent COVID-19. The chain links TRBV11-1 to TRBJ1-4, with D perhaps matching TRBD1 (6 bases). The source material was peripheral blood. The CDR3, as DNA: TGTGCCAGCAGCCCAGGGGCTAATGAAAAACTGTTTTTT. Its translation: CASSPGANEKLFF.